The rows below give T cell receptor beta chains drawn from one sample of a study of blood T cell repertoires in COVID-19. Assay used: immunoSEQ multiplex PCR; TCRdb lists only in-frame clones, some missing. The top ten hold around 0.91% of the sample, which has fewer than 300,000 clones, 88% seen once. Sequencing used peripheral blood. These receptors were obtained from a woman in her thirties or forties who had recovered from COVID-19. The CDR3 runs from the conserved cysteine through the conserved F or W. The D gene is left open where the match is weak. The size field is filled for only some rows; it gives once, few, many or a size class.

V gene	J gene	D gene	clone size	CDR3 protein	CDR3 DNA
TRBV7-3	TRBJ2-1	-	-	CASSPWTGGREQFF	TGTGCCAGCAGCCCCTGGACGGGCGGGCGCGAGCAGTTCTTC
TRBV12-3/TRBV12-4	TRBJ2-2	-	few	CGGGANTGELFF	TGCGGAGGGGGCGCGAACACCGGGGAGCTGTTTTTT
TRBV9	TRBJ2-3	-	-	CASSTPGVAVRYF	TGTGCCAGCAGCACCCCGGGGGTAGCGGTCCGGTATTTT
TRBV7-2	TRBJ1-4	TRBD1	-	CASSPSTGGYEKLFF	TGTGCCAGCAGCCCCTCGACAGGGGGGTACGAAAAACTGTTTTTT
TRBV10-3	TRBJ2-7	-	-	CAISEGGGTSYEQYF	TGTGCCATCAGTGAGGGGGGGGGCACCTCCTACGAGCAGTACTTC
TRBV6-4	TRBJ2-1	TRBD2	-	CASSALAGGSGEQFF	TGTGCCAGCAGTGCCCTAGCGGGAGGATCGGGTGAGCAGTTCTTC
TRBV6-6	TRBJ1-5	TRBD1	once	CASTQGTGGVQPQHF	TGTGCCAGCACACAGGGGACAGGGGGCGTTCAGCCCCAGCATTTT
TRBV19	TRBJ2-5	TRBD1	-	CASSPHRGAQETQYF	TGTGCCAGTAGTCCCCACAGGGGAGCCCAAGAGACCCAGTACTTC
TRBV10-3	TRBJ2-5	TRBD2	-	CATGLAGSATQYF	TGTGCCACGGGACTAGCGGGGTCTGCGACCCAGTACTTC
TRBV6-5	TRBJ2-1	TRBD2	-	CASSRGLVGTNEQFF	TGTGCCAGCAGCCGGGGACTAGTCGGGACTAATGAGCAGTTCTTC
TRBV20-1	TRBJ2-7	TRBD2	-	CSASTPGLTYEQYF	TGCAGTGCAAGTACACCGGGACTAACCTACGAGCAGTACTTC